The T cell receptor beta chain under discussion was sequenced for a study of blood T cell repertoires in COVID-19 (dated by TCRdb to the early 2020s). The study in broad terms: Samples from collaborators originated in the United States, Italy and Spain and spanned both the acute and convalescent phases of COVID-19. Sample metadata almost always included a de-identified subject ID, COVID-19 status, age in years and sex. The prospective study material was composed of cDNA or gDNA derived from T cells, B-cell-depleted T cells, or PBMCs. Deeply sampled blood TCRbeta repertoires from subjects exposed to, actively infected with, or recovered from COVID-19 were included in the dataset. Where available, HLA class I and class II types were obtained from metadata supplied by the sample provider rather than from assay-based typing. A freely available public database, intended as a resource for researchers studying the immune response to SARS-CoV-2, is where the repertoires were released. The samples were drawn from the first 160 participants of the ongoing ImmuneRACE study and from 950 to 1,500 subjects provided by 6 global collaborators.

About this clone itself: It lacks a known antigen. Nothing much larger sits one base from this clone, and base qualities are not available.

Study-level results and caveats: Clinical and demographic metadata were provided uncurated, with the amount varying by source and participant.

In the prospective study, participants were roughly 18 to 95 years old, resided in about two dozen geographic areas of the United States, and were enrolled through a virtual design. To assign participants to cohorts, the prospective study relied on clinical history that participants themselves reported in a screening survey and a study questionnaire. Exposed participants had been in contact, within 2 weeks of entering the study, with a person who had a PCR-confirmed or clinician-diagnosed case of COVID-19. In the prospective study, mobile phlebotomists collected whole blood, serum and a nasopharyngeal or oropharyngeal swab from each participant. Additional blood draws and questionnaires over an approximately 2-month period could optionally be provided by prospective study participants. Before DNA extraction, blood samples from the prospective study were shipped at room temperature or frozen. The immunoSEQ Assay, a bias-controlled multiplex PCR, was used to amplify TCRbeta CDR3 regions from genomic DNA. The authors' pipeline ran thus. Nucleated cell counts per sample were estimated from amplification of reference gene primers within the assay. To quantify the absolute abundance of each unique TCRbeta CDR3 rearrangement, sequence reads were collapsed and filtered. For each sample, productive Simpson clonality was calculated as the square root of Simpson's diversity index over productive rearrangements. The source is immuneACCESS, and TCRdb retained only in-frame sequences with V and J called. Part of the clones is not carried over; for the studies checked, unresolved V genes explain less than half of this, and the remainder is unexplained. D and trimming were read from the DNA, whereas the V and J calls and clone size are those reported in that table. The sample has approximately 340,000 clones on record, roughly 92% of them singletons. Roughly 0.86% of the sample is held by the ten biggest clonotypes.

CDR1 is given as MNHEY and CDR2 as SMNVEV, both from the germline V gene (reference sequence). CDR3 length: 12 amino acids, cysteine to phenylalanine. Only the CDR3 DNA stays, 36 bases, in frame from base 1. Trimmed from V: 5 bases; trimmed from J: 8 bases; junction bases lacking a gene match: 5. The rearrangement joined TRBV27 to TRBJ1-2, with 7 bases in between that match TRBD1. Source material: PBMCs or T cells enriched from blood (not recorded which). This sequence was found in a woman between 40 and 55 years old who had been exposed to COVID-19. At the DNA level, the sequence is TGTGCCAGCAGTCGACAGGGTGGCGGCTACACCTTC. It encodes CASSRQGGGYTF.